The 28 T cell receptor beta chains below come from one sample, sequenced in a study of Ad26.COV2.S vaccination and SARS-CoV-2 variants. Stated treatment: about 20 received Ad26.COV2.S at low or high dose, single or two shots; 5 received placebo; per-sample allocation not given. Samples analyzed were those drawn on day 63 after the first vaccine or placebo injection. The assay was immunoSEQ multiplex PCR, and TCRdb's table has in-frame clones only and misses some. The sample has almost 400,000 clones; around nine tenths are singletons. Sequenced material: peripheral blood, taken in a trial of Ad26.COV2.S vaccine versus placebo. These receptors came from a person between 18 and 59 years old who received the Ad26.COV2.S COVID-19 vaccine or a placebo.

The J gene is TRBJ2-7, the V gene TRBV28, with 7 bases identical to TRBD2. Germline V gives CDR1 MDHEN, CDR2 SYDVKM. This CDR3 comprises 15 residues. J was trimmed by 3 bases and V by 8 bases; bases with no gene match: 13. The CDR3 loop reads CASHSRGGSHYEQYF. In DNA form, the CDR3 reads TGTGCCAGCCATTCGCGGGGCGGGAGCCACTACGAGCAGTACTTC.

In this sample, this clone turned up once. The V gene is TRBV10-2, the J gene TRBJ2-2; D remains unclear. The ends were cut back, 6 bases at V and 0 bases at J, with 8 bases in the middle. Germline V gives CDR1 WSHSY, CDR2 SAAADI. The CDR3 contains 14 residues. The CDR3 sequence: CASRGLANTGELFF. For the CDR3, the DNA is TGCGCCAGCAGAGGGCTAGCGAACACCGGGGAGCTGTTTTTT.

J is TRBJ2-1 and V is TRBV5-1; 10 nucleotides match TRBD2. The CDR3 spans 15 residues. V was pared by 4 bases and J by 6 bases, with 7 bases of the junction left unmatched. The germline V gene has CDR1 SGHRS and CDR2 YFSETQ. The CDR3 DNA reads as TGCGCCAGCAGCCCCCAGGCTAGCGGGAGCAATGAGCAGTTCTTC. Translating gives CASSPQASGSNEQFF.

V gene TRBV2 combines with J gene TRBJ2-1; 7 nucleotides agree with TRBD2. Germline V gene data show CDR1 as SNHLY and CDR2 as FYNNEI. V was pared by 10 bases and J by 4 bases, with 10 bases of the junction left unmatched. CDR3 length equals 14 residues. CDR3 bases: TGTGCCAACCGGGCCCAGCGGGGTTACAATGAGCAGTTCTTC. Translating gives CANRAQRGYNEQFF.

The chain recombines TRBV11-2 with TRBJ2-3; 9 bases match TRBD2. Losses at the gene ends were 1 base for V and 4 bases for J; bases not matched to a gene: 9. In germline, CDR1 is SGHAT, CDR2 FQNNGV. The CDR3 contains 17 residues. The CDR3 sequence is CASSLGIGGRAADTQYF. Written as DNA, the CDR3 is TGTGCCAGCAGCTTAGGTATAGGCGGGAGGGCCGCAGATACGCAGTATTTT. The full variable domain, completed using reference TRBV11-2 and TRBJ2-3, is EAGVAQSPRYKIIEKRQSVAFWCNPISGHATLYWYQQILGQGPKLLIQFQNNGVVDDSQLPKDRFSAERLKGVDSTLKIQPAKLEDSAVYLCASSLGIGGRAADTQYFGPGTRLTVL.

The chain uses TRBV28 and TRBJ1-1, with D possibly TRBD1 on 6 matching bases. From germline, CDR1 is MDHEN and CDR2 SYDVKM. The CDR3 is made up of 14 amino acids. V was shortened by 6 bases and J by 0 bases, with 11 bases between the two germline ends. CDR3 sequence (DNA): TGTGCCAGCAGCCCCTACAGGGTGAACACTGAAGCTTTCTTT. Translated, it gives CASSPYRVNTEAFF.

The rearrangement joins TRBV6-2 or TRBV6-3 to TRBJ2-1; perhaps TRBD1 as D (5 bases). This CDR3 is 12 amino acids long. V was cut by 5 bases and J by 6 bases, with 8 bases left in between. CDR1 is MNHEY, CDR2 SVGEGT, per germline. The CDR3 nucleotides read TGTGCCAGCAGTCAGACAGTCAATGAGCAGTTCTTC. Protein: CASSQTVNEQFF.

This clone was counted a few times. The rearrangement uses TRBV9 and TRBJ1-3; no reliable D call. CDR1 SGDLS and CDR2 YYNGEE come from the germline V gene. This CDR3 has 13 residues. V lost 0 bases to trimming and J lost 7 bases, with 8 bases between them. The CDR3: CASSVVEGNTIYF. CDR3 DNA sequence: TGTGCCAGCAGCGTAGTGGAGGGCAACACCATATATTTT.

The rearrangement links TRBV5-4 to TRBJ2-3, with TRBD2 matching over 10 bases. The CDR3 covers 16 residues. CDR1 SGHNT and CDR2 YYREEE come from the germline V gene (reference sequence). Losses at the gene ends were 3 bases for V and 4 bases for J; bases not matched to a gene: 8. The CDR3, as DNA: TGTGCCAGCAGCTCACTAGCGGGACCTCGTCCAGATACGCAGTATTTT. As protein: CASSSLAGPRPDTQYF. Full variable domain (outside the CDR3, taken from reference TRBV5-4 and TRBJ2-3): ETGVTQSPTHLIKTRGQQVTLRCSSQSGHNTVSWYQQALGQGPQFIFQYYREEENGRGNFPPRFSGLQFPNYSSELNVNALELDDSALYLCASSSLAGPRPDTQYFGPGTRLTVL.

The rearrangement links TRBV5-1 to TRBJ2-6; no clear D. The V and J ends lost 0 bases and 1 base respectively, with 11 bases between them. CDR1 and CDR2 from the germline V gene are SGHRS and YFSETQ. The CDR3 consists of 17 residues. CDR3 sequence reads: CASSLAPPRSGANVLTF. The CDR3 coding sequence is TGCGCCAGCAGCTTGGCCCCCCCGAGGTCTGGGGCCAACGTCCTGACTTTC.

V and J are TRBV30 and TRBJ2-7; D not certain. Trimming left V 1 base short and J 4 bases short, with 14 bases between. The CDR3 contains 14 residues. Germline values: CDR1 GTSNPN, CDR2 SVGIG (reference sequence). This CDR3 is CAWSGGGLGYEQYF. The DNA of the CDR3 is TGTGCCTGGAGTGGCGGCGGCCTAGGGTACGAGCAGTACTTC.

The chain joins TRBV7-6 to TRBJ2-7, with 8 bases that match TRBD2. In germline, CDR1 is SGHVS, CDR2 FNYEAQ. V shed 4 bases, J shed 6 bases, and the junction held 8 bases outside the gene matches. The CDR3 loop spans 14 amino acids. This chain's CDR3 is CASSSGGYVGEQYF. In DNA, the CDR3 is TGTGCCAGCAGCTCGGGGGGGTACGTCGGCGAGCAGTACTTC.

The V gene is TRBV7-3, the J gene TRBJ2-1; TRBD2 is a possible D gene (6 bases). Germline V lookup: CDR1 SGHTA, CDR2 FQGTGA. CDR3 length: 13 amino acids. The V end lost 4 bases, the J end lost 7 bases, and 11 bases lay between the germline ends. The CDR3 DNA reads TGTGCCAGCAGCTCGACTAGAGTGAATGAGCAGTTCTTC. Translated, it gives CASSSTRVNEQFF.

The V and J genes are TRBV28 and TRBJ1-2; 7 nucleotides match TRBD1. CDR1 is MDHEN and CDR2 is SYDVKM in the germline V gene. This CDR3 is built from 13 residues. Trimming at V came to 2 bases and at J to 10 bases, leaving 7 bases not matched to a gene. CDR3 coding DNA: TGTGCCAGCAGTTTACCGAAGACAGGGTCCTACACCTTC. Translated: CASSLPKTGSYTF.

The V and J genes are TRBV5-6 and TRBJ2-5, with TRBD1 identical over 11 bases. Germline V gene lookup returns CDR1 SGHDT and CDR2 YYEEEE. The V and J ends lost 3 bases and 5 bases, in that order; junction bases with no gene match: 9. CDR3 length: 16 residues. The CDR3 spells CASSSRGQGVWETQYF. CDR3 DNA sequence: TGTGCCAGCAGCTCCCGGGGACAGGGGGTGTGGGAGACCCAGTACTTC.

The genes are TRBV30 and TRBJ1-5; 8 bases are a match to TRBD1. Looked up from germline, CDR1 is GTSNPN and CDR2 is SVGIG (reference sequence). The CDR3 loop spans 16 amino acids. After removal of 0 bases from V and 3 bases from J, the junction contained 7 bases not matched to a gene. The CDR3 nucleotides are TGTGCCTGGAGTGTAACCCGGGACAGGTACAATCAGCCCCAGCATTTT. Translated, it gives CAWSVTRDRYNQPQHF.

The DNA of the CDR3 is TGTGCCAGCAGCTCTAGTCGTGCGGACACCTACTATGGCTACACCTTC. It translates to CASSSSRADTYYGYTF. This chain joins TRBV27 and TRBJ1-2, with a tentative D call TRBD1 (5 bases). CDR3 length: 16 residues. Trimming removed 6 bases at V and 3 bases at J, with 20 bases between. Germline loops: CDR1 MNHEY, CDR2 SMNVEV (reference sequence).

The chain uses TRBV2 and TRBJ2-1; TRBD2 might be the D (5 bases). CDR1 is SNHLY, CDR2 FYNNEI, per germline. V lost 4 bases and J lost 2, with 6 bases in between. CDR3 length equals 13 residues. Here the CDR3 reads CASSVLAYNEQFF. CDR3 sequence (DNA): TGTGCCAGCAGTGTACTAGCCTACAATGAGCAGTTCTTC.

The genes are TRBV5-1 and TRBJ2-5; 9 positions agree with TRBD2. The CDR3 has 13 residues. Trimming cost V 2 bases and J 7 bases; bases outside gene matches: 3. Germline CDR1 and CDR2: SGHRS and YFSETQ. The CDR3 region is CASSFEAGGTQYF. The CDR3 DNA follows: TGCGCCAGCAGCTTCGAAGCGGGAGGGACCCAGTACTTC.

J is TRBJ2-2 and V is TRBV27, with 10 bases lining up with TRBD2. The germline CDR1 and CDR2 sequences are MNHEY and SMNVEV (reference sequence). V gave up 4 bases and J gave up 8 bases; unmatched junction bases: 4. The CDR3 extends over 14 amino acids. The CDR3 sequence is CASSWLAGAGELFF. DNA for the CDR3: TGTGCCAGCAGTTGGCTAGCGGGAGCTGGGGAGCTGTTTTTT.

This chain uses TRBV6-1 with TRBJ2-1; D is ambiguous. The CDR3 spans 15 residues. From germline, CDR1 is MNHNS and CDR2 SASEGT. V was clipped by 2 bases and J by 1 base, with 9 bases between them. Here the CDR3 DNA reads TGTGCCAGCAGTGAAAACGATCAGTCCTACAATGAGCAGTTCTTC. Residues: CASSENDQSYNEQFF.

There are a few counts of this clone. This sequence joins TRBV6-4 and TRBJ2-3, with 8 bases fitting TRBD2. The germline V gene encodes CDR1 MRHNA and CDR2 SNTAGT. The CDR3 covers 15 residues. The V and J ends lost 5 bases and 4 bases, in that order; junction bases with no gene match: 8. CDR3 nucleotide sequence: TGTGCCAGCAGTACCGAAACTAGCGGCGCAGATACGCAGTATTTT. This gives the protein CASSTETSGADTQYF.

This clone was picked up one time. The chain links TRBV14 to TRBJ2-1, with 7 nucleotides matching TRBD2. Germline assignment: CDR1 SGHDN and CDR2 FVKESK. Trimming cost V 1 base and J 5 bases; bases outside gene matches: 5. The CDR3 has 15 residues. CDR3 coding DNA: TGTGCCAGCAGCCAAGGCGGGAGCTTCCACAATGAGCAGTTCTTC. This translates into CASSQGGSFHNEQFF.

This chain links TRBV9 with TRBJ2-1; TRBD1 matches at 8 bases. Per the germline V gene, CDR1 is SGDLS and CDR2 is YYNGEE. CDR3 size: 16 residues. V shed 0 bases and J 7 bases; nucleotides not matched to a gene: 9. CDR3 in amino acids: CASSVALAGGGNEQFF. CDR3 DNA sequence: TGTGCCAGCAGCGTAGCTCTGGCAGGGGGCGGGAATGAGCAGTTCTTC. Drawing the rest from reference TRBV9 and TRBJ2-1, the complete variable domain is DSGVTQTPKHLITATGQRVTLRCSPRSGDLSVYWYQQSLDQGLQFLIQYYNGEERAKGNILERFSAQQFPDLHSELNLSSLELGDSALYFCASSVALAGGGNEQFFGPGTRLTVL.

The chain employs TRBV27 and TRBJ1-5; 7 bases fit TRBD1. This CDR3 has 16 amino acids. With V trimmed by 5 bases and J by 9 bases, 16 bases remained unmatched. Germline V gene data show CDR1 as MNHEY and CDR2 as SMNVEV (reference sequence). As DNA, the CDR3 is TGTGCCAGCAGTAAGACACAGGGGACCCAACCAGGGCCCCAGCATTTT. It specifies CASSKTQGTQPGPQHF.

The rearrangement joins TRBV28 to TRBJ1-5; D uncertain. V was trimmed by 6 bases and J by 1 base, leaving 10 bases between them. CDR1 and CDR2 (germline): MDHEN, SYDVKM. The CDR3 length is 14 residues. CDR3 region: CASSPARSNQPQHF. The CDR3 DNA reads TGTGCCAGCAGCCCGGCGCGGAGCAATCAGCCCCAGCATTTT.

This clone has just a few counts. V and J are TRBV5-4 and TRBJ2-7; 9 bases align to TRBD1. Germline trimming cut 3 bases from V and 2 bases from J; bases unmatched to any gene: 6. The CDR3 has 15 residues. From germline, CDR1 is SGHNT and CDR2 YYREEE (reference sequence). The CDR3 region is CASSSPGQGPYEQYF. The CDR3 DNA is TGTGCCAGCAGCTCTCCGGGACAGGGACCCTACGAGCAGTACTTC.

The chain links TRBV30 to TRBJ2-3; D is perhaps TRBD1 (6 bases). Germline CDR1 GTSNPN, CDR2 SVGIG (reference sequence). The V end was cut by 7 bases, the J end by 6 bases, with 14 bases between. The CDR3 extends over 12 amino acids. The chain's CDR3 is CASEKGDDTQYF. CDR3 coding DNA: TGTGCCTCAGAGAAGGGGGACGATACGCAGTATTTT.